This record concerns one T cell receptor beta chain sequence. The sample is drawn from a study of blood T cells in healthy people across ages. CDR1 LNHNV and CDR2 YYDKDF come from the germline V gene (reference sequence). V was cut by 1 base and J by 5 bases, with 10 bases left in between. The CDR3 has 14 residues. Next came a second PCR, run for roughly 6 to 11 cycles, which used a sample-barcoded 5' primer along with a J-beta primer mix. TCRdb reanalysed the 5' RACE reads using MiXCR and keeps one entry per CDR3 protein. The repertoire consists of about 400,000 distinct CDR3 sequences, with 45% to 65% occurring once and the leading ten covering 51%.

This chain links TRBV15 with TRBJ2-3; D unresolved. The sequenced sample was blood. The TCR originated in a man aged 55 to 70 in good health. The CDR3 nucleotides are TGTGCCACCAGCAGAGCAAGCGTGGGAGATACGCAGTATTTT. The encoded protein is CATSRASVGDTQYF.